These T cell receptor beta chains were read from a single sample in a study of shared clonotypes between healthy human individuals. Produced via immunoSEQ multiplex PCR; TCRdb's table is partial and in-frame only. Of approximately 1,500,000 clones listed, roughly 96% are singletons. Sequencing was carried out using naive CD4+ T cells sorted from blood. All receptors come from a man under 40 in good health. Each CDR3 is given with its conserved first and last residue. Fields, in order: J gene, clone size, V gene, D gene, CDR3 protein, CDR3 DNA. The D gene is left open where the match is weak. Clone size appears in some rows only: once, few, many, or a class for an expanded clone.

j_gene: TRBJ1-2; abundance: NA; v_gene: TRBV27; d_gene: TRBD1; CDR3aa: CASSSQDRGGYTF; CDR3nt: TGTGCCAGCAGTTCCCAGGACAGGGGTGGCTACACCTTC
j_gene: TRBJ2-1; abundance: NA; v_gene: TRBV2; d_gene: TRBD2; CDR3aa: CAGRTSGKDEQFF; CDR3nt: TGTGCCGGGAGGACTAGCGGGAAGGATGAGCAGTTCTTC
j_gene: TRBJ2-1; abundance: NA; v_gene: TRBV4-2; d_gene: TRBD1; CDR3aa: CASSQGRTGVNEQFF; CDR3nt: TGTGCCAGCAGCCAAGGTCGGACAGGGGTAAATGAGCAGTTCTTC
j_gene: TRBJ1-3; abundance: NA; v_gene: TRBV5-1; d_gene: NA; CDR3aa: CASSLSNSGNTIYF; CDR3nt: TGCGCCAGCAGCTTGAGCAACTCCGGAAACACCATATATTTT
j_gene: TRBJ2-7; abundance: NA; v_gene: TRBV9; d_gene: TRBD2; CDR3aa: CASSVEWLAESEQYF; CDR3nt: TGTGCCAGCAGCGTAGAATGGCTAGCGGAGTCCGAGCAGTACTTC
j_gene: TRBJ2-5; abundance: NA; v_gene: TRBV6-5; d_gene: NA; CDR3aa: CASSYQRSQETQYF; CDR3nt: TGTGCCAGCAGTTACCAACGGTCGCAAGAGACCCAGTACTTC
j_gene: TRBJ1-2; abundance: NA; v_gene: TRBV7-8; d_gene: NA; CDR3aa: CASSYKQGYGYTF; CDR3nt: TGTGCCAGCAGCTACAAACAGGGCTATGGCTACACCTTC
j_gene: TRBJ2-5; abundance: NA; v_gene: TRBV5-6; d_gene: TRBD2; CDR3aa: CASSSLAGEETQYF; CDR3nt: TGTGCCAGCAGCTCCCTAGCGGGAGAGGAGACCCAGTACTTC
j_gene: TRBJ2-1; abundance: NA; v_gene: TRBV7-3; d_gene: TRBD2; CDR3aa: CASSTSGSDYNEQFF; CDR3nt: TGTGCCAGCAGCACCAGCGGGAGCGATTACAATGAGCAGTTCTTC
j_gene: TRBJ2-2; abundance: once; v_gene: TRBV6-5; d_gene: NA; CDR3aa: CASSYSPQSPHQELFF; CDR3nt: TGTGCCAGCAGTTACTCCCCACAGTCCCCCCACCAGGAGCTGTTTTTT
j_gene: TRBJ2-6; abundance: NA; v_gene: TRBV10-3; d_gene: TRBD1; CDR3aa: CAISPDRAVPSGANVLTF; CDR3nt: TGTGCCATCAGTCCTGACAGGGCAGTCCCCTCTGGGGCCAACGTCCTGACTTTC
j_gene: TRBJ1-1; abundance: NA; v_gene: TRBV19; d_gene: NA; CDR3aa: CASSIKNTEAFF; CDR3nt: TGTGCCAGTAGTATCAAGAACACTGAAGCTTTCTTT
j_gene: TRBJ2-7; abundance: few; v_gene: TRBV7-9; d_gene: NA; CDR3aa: CASSIRDGYEQYF; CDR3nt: TGTGCCAGCAGCATAAGGGACGGCTACGAGCAGTACTTC
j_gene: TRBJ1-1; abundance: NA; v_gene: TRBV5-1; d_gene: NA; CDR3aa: CASSLDPGAGEAFF; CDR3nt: TGCGCCAGCAGCTTGGACCCAGGGGCCGGTGAAGCTTTCTTT
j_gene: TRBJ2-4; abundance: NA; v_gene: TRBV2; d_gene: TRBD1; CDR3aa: CASRGTEAKNIQYF; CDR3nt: TGTGCCAGCAGAGGGACAGAAGCCAAAAACATTCAGTACTTC
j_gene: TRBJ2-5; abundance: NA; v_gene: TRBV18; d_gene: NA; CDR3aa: CASSPRTTQETQYF; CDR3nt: TGTGCCAGCTCACCTAGGACAACTCAAGAGACCCAGTACTTC
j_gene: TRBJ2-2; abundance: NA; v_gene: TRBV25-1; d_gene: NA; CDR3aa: CASSDAGVISGELFF; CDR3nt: TGTGCCAGCAGTGACGCGGGTGTCATTAGCGGGGAGCTGTTTTTT
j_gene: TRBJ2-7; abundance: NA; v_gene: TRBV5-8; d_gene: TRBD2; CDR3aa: CASSLFSGTSYEQYF; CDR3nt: TGTGCCAGCAGCTTGTTCAGCGGGACCTCCTACGAGCAGTACTTC